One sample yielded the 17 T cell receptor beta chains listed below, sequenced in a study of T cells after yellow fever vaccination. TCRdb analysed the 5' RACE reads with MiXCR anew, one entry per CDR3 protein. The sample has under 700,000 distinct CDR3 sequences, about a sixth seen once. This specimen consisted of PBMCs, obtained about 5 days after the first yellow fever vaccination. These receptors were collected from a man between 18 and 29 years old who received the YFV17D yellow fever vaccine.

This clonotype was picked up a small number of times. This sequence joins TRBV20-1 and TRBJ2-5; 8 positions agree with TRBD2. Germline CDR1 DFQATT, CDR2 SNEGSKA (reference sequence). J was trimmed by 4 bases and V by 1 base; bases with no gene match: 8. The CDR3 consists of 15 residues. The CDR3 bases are TGCAGTGCTAGAGTCCCCCCCCGGGGGGGAGAGACCCAGTACTTC. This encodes CSARVPPRGGETQYF.

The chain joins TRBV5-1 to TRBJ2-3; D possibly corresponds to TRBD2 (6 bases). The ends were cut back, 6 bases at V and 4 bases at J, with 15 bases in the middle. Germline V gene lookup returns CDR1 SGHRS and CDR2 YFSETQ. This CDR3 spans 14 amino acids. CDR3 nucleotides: TGCGCCAGCACCATCACTAGCCGCGCAGATACGCAGTATTTT. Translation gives CASTITSRADTQYF.

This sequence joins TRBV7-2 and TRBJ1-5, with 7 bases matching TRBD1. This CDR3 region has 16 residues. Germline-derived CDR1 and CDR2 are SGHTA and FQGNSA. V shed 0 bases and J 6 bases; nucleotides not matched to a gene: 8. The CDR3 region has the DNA TGTGCCAGCAGCTTAGCACCTCAGGGGGGAGGTCAGCCCCAGCATTTT. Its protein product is CASSLAPQGGGQPQHF.

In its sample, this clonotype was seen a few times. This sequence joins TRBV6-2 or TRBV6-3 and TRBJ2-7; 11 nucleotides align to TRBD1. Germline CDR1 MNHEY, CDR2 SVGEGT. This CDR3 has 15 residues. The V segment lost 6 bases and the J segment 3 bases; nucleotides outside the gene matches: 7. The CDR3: CASSLIGTGGYEQYF. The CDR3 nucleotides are TGTGCCAGCAGCCTCATCGGGACAGGGGGCTACGAGCAGTACTTC.

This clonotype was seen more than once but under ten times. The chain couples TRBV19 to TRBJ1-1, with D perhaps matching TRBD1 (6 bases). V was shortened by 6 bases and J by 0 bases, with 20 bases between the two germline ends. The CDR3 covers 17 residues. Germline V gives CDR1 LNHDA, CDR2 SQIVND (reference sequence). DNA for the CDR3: TGTGCCAGTAGCCTCGGGACATTCCGGAACCTGAACACTGAAGCTTTCTTT. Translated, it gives CASSLGTFRNLNTEAFF.

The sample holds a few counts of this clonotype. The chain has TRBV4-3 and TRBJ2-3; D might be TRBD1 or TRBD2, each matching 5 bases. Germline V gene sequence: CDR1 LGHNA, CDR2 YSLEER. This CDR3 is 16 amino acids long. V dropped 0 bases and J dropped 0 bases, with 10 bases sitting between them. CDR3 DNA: TGCGCCAGCAGCCAAGATACAGGACTTAGCACAGATACGCAGTATTTT. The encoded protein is CASSQDTGLSTDTQYF.

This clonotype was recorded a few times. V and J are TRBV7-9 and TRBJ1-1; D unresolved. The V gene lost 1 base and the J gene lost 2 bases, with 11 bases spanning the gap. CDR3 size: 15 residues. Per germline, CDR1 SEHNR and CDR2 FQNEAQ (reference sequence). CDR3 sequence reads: CASSLVATGNTEAFF. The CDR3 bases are TGTGCCAGCAGCTTAGTGGCGACTGGAAACACTGAAGCTTTCTTT.

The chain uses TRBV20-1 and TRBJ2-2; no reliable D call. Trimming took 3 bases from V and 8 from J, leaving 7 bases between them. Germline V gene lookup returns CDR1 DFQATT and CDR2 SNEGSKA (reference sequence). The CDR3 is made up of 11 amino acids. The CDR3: CSARKRGELFF. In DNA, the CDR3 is TGCAGTGCTAGGAAGAGGGGGGAGCTGTTTTTT.

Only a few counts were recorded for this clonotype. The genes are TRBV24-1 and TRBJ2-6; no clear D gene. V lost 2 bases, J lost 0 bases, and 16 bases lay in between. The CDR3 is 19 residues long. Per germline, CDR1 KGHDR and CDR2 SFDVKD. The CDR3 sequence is CATSDSQTGWASGANVLTF. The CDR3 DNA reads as TGTGCCACCAGTGATTCCCAGACGGGTTGGGCCTCTGGGGCCAACGTCCTGACTTTC.

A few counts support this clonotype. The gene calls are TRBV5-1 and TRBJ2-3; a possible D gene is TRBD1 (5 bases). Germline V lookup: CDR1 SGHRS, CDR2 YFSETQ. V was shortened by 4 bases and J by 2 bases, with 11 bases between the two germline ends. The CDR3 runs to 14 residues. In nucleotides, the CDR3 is TGCGCCAGCAGCAACGACAGATTCACAGATACGCAGTATTTT. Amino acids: CASSNDRFTDTQYF.

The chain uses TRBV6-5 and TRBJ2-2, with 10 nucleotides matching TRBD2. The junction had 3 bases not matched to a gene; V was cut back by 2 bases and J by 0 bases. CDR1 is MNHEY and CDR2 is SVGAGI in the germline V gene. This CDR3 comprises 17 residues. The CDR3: CASSYALAGANTGELFF. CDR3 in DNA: TGTGCCAGCAGTTACGCGCTAGCGGGGGCGAACACCGGGGAGCTGTTTTTT.

The CDR3 loop is CASSQESGRGYGYTF. In nucleotides, the CDR3 is TGCGCCAGCAGCCAAGAGTCCGGGAGGGGCTATGGCTACACCTTC. The chain links TRBV4-3 to TRBJ1-2; D may be TRBD1 (5 bases). The CDR3 has 15 amino acids. V lost 0 bases and J 4 bases, leaving 12 bases between the germline ends. The germline gives CDR1 LGHNA, CDR2 YSLEER.

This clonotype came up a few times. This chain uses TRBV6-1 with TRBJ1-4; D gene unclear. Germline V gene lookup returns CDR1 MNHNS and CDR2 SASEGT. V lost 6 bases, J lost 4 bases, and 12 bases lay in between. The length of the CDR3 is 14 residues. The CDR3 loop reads CASSKQSLNEKLFF. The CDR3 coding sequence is TGTGCCAGCAGCAAACAGAGCCTTAATGAAAAACTGTTTTTT.

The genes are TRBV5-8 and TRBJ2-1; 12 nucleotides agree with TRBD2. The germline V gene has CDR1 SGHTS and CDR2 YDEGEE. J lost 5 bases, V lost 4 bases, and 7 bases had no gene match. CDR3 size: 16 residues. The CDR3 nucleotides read TGTGCCAGCAGCCCTACCGGGACTAGCGGGCACAATGAGCAGTTCTTC. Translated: CASSPTGTSGHNEQFF.

CDR3 bases: TGTGCCAGCACCGACCGGGACTCTTCTTCCTACGAGCAGTACTTC. Amino acids: CASTDRDSSSYEQYF. V and J are TRBV6-1 and TRBJ2-7, with D possibly TRBD2 on 6 matching bases. V was pared by 7 bases and J by 1 base, with 17 bases between. The CDR3 has 15 amino acids. Germline-derived CDR1 and CDR2 are MNHNS and SASEGT.

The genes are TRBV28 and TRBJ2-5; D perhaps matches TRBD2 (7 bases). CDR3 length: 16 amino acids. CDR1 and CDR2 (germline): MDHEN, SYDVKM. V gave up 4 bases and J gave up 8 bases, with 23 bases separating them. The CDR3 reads CASSSGEGGKKRTQYF. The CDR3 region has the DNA TGTGCCAGCAGTTCCGGGGAGGGGGGGAAGAAGAGAACCCAGTACTTC.

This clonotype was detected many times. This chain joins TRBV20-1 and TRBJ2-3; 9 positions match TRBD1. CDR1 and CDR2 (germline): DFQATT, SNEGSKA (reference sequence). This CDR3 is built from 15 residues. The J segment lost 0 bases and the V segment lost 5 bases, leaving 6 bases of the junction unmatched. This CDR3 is CSAGRQGGSTDTQYF. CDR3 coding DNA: TGCAGTGCTGGCAGACAGGGGGGGAGCACAGATACGCAGTATTTT.